Detailed here is one T cell receptor (beta chain). Original handling: Quantification of nucleated cells was approximated via reference gene primer amplification. Assay: immunoSEQ multiplex PCR; the TCRdb copy retains only in-frame clones and omits some. That table supplies the V and J calls and clone size; D and trimming were determined from the DNA. The sample has tens of thousands of clones, roughly four fifths seen once. These data belong to a study of blood T cell repertoires in COVID-19. Whole-study context: Acute and convalescent COVID-19 specimens originated in the United States, Italy and Spain. Nucleic acid was either cDNA or gDNA, and it came from T cells, B-cell-depleted T cells, or PBMCs.

The CDR3 spans 16 residues. Germline-derived CDR1 and CDR2 are MGHDK and SYGVNS. Trimming left V 5 bases short and J 0 bases short, with 14 bases between. The gene calls are TRBV25-1 and TRBJ1-3, with D maybe TRBD1 (5 bases). Input material: peripheral blood. The clonotype comes from a human donor in a cohort sampled during active COVID-19. The CDR3 loop reads CASSSWGRNSGNTIYF. The CDR3 DNA sequence: TGTGCCAGCAGTAGCTGGGGCAGGAACTCTGGAAACACCATATATTTT.